This T cell receptor (beta chain) appears in the sequencing data of a study of cytomegalovirus exposure and HLA in healthy donors. Study-level background: In an early release, HLA-typed donors contributed 75 million to 85 million unique TCR sequences.

The PCR made use of 60 Vbeta and 13 Jbeta primers. Here immunoSEQ multiplex PCR was the method, and the copy in TCRdb shows in-frame clones only, minus some. The repertoire holds 130,000 or so clones, with approximately 80% as singletons. Among the donors, all were healthy bone marrow donors. The V segment lost 3 bases and the J segment 9 bases; nucleotides outside the gene matches: 12. Germline lookup yields CDR1 SGHNT and CDR2 YYREEE (reference sequence). The CDR3 is made up of 15 amino acids. V gene TRBV5-4 combines with J gene TRBJ2-1; 7 bases line up with TRBD2. This receptor was obtained from a woman aged 40 to 50 in good health and CMV-seronegative. Sequencing was performed on PBMCs. CDR3 protein: CASSSGTTRVIEQFF. CDR3 nucleotides: TGTGCCAGCAGCTCCGGGACTACAAGGGTTATTGAGCAGTTCTTC.